These 16 T cell receptor beta chains came from one sample sequenced in a study of T cells in Graves' hyperthyroidism and ophthalmopathy (dated by TCRdb to the late 2010s). The library was obtained by multiplex PCR. The instrument given in TCRdb is Illumina HiSeq 2000. TCR beta CDR3 regions were amplified from RNA transcripts. The first round of RT-PCR for the TCR CDR3 was performed with the HTBI primer set and the Qiagen OneStep RT-PCR kit. Using fastp at Q25 and MiXCR, TCRdb reprocessed the public reads and kept productive beta chains. Entries are consolidated by CDR3 protein sequence, retaining the most common genes and DNA. The sample has hundreds of thousands of distinct CDR3 sequences on record, 38% of them singletons. Jointly, the top ten make up more than 7% of the sample. The sequenced material came from blood. These receptor sequences come from a young man with Graves' hyperthyroidism.

This clonotype has only one observation. V gene TRBV25-1 combines with J gene TRBJ1-2; 7 bases fit TRBD1. Germline CDR1 reads MGHDK; CDR2 reads SYGVNS. The CDR3 loop spans 13 amino acids. The CDR3 protein is CARNPQGSYGYTF. The CDR3 DNA follows: TGTGCTAGAAACCCACAGGGGAGCTATGGCTACACCTTC.

This clonotype was recorded many times. This rearrangement joins TRBV20-1 to TRBJ1-1; unclear D gene. V gave up 6 bases and J gave up 6 bases, with 11 bases separating them. Germline V gene data show CDR1 as DFQATT and CDR2 as SNEGSKA (reference sequence). The CDR3 length is 11 residues. CDR3 residues: CSAEGSSEAFF. CDR3 nucleotide sequence: TGCAGTGCGGAGGGCTCCTCTGAAGCTTTCTTT.

This clonotype was detected ten times or more. The CDR3 nucleotides read TGCGCCAGCAGCTTGGCCGATACAGCGGAACCGTACTTC. Translating it yields CASSLADTAEPYF. The chain has TRBV5-1 and TRBJ2-7; tentatively, D is TRBD2 (5 bases). The germline CDR1 and CDR2 sequences are SGHRS and YFSETQ. V lost 0 bases to trimming and J lost 12 bases, with 16 bases between them. The CDR3 has 13 amino acids.

The V and J genes are TRBV5-5 and TRBJ1-5; unclear D gene. The length of the CDR3 is 15 residues. CDR1 SGHKS and CDR2 YYEKEE come from the germline V gene (reference sequence). V was shortened by 0 bases and J by 4 bases, with 11 bases between the two germline ends. The CDR3 protein is CASSLGAVTNQPQHF. In nucleotides, the CDR3 is TGTGCCAGCAGCTTGGGGGCGGTTACTAATCAGCCCCAGCATTTT.

This clonotype was observed at least ten times. The chain has TRBV20-1 and TRBJ2-5, with unresolved D. CDR1 and CDR2 (germline): DFQATT, SNEGSKA (reference sequence). The CDR3 loop spans 12 amino acids. V was cut by 3 bases and J by 5 bases, with 10 bases left in between. This CDR3 reads CSARWAGETQYF. CDR3 coding DNA: TGCAGTGCTAGGTGGGCCGGGGAGACCCAGTACTTC.

The rearrangement joins TRBV20-1 to TRBJ2-7; 13 bases are a match to TRBD2. The length of the CDR3 is 16 residues. Germline-derived CDR1 and CDR2 are DFQATT and SNEGSKA (reference sequence). V was clipped by 0 bases and J by 2 bases; unmatched bases: 4. CDR3 sequence: CSARETSGRAPYEQYF. CDR3 nucleotides: TGCAGTGCTAGAGAAACTAGCGGGAGGGCCCCCTACGAGCAGTACTTC.

Many counts were recorded for this clonotype. This chain uses TRBV29-1 with TRBJ2-7; no reliable D call. CDR3 length: 12 amino acids. Germline CDR1 reads SQVTM; CDR2 reads ANQGSEA. With 4 bases removed from V and 2 bases from J, the gap between germline ends came to 9 bases. The CDR3 sequence is CSVVPTTYEQYF. In DNA form, the CDR3 reads TGCAGCGTTGTCCCGACGACCTACGAGCAGTACTTC.

Regarding this clonotype: The junction shows a germline mismatch at one end, possibly a read error. This sequence joins TRBV5-1 and TRBJ1-1; D is uncertain. This CDR3 comprises 15 residues. Germline assignment: CDR1 SGHRS and CDR2 YFSETQ. CDR3 region: CASSPRRRTIQEAFF. The CDR3 DNA follows: TGTGCCAGCAGCCCCCGGCGGAGGACCATCCAAGAGGCTTTCTTT.

Regarding this clonotype: This could be a read error, since a much larger clone is one nucleotide away. The chain links TRBV2 to TRBJ2-5; D ambiguous. This CDR3 is built from 16 residues. CDR1 is SNHLY, CDR2 FYNNEI, per germline. CDR3 amino acids: CTSSDGSSGPQETQYF. In DNA, the CDR3 is TGTACCAGCAGTGATGGTTCCTCCGGGCCCCAAGAGACCCAGTACTTC.

The V and J genes are TRBV4-2 and TRBJ1-3; D uncertain. The germline CDR1 and CDR2 sequences are LGHNA and YNFKEQ. V lost 0 bases to trimming and J lost 2 bases, with 8 bases between them. The CDR3 is 15 residues long. Here the CDR3 DNA reads TGTGCCAGCAGCCAAGAAAGGGCCCCTGGAAACACCATATATTTT. This gives the protein CASSQERAPGNTIYF.

This chain uses TRBV29-1 with TRBJ2-7; TRBD1 agrees at 9 bases. Unmatched junction bases numbered 12, after V lost 3 bases and J lost 6 bases. The CDR3 loop spans 15 amino acids. CDR1 SQVTM and CDR2 ANQGSEA come from the germline V gene. CDR3 residues: CSVETPDRGLGEQYF. The CDR3, as DNA: TGCAGCGTTGAGACCCCCGACAGGGGGTTAGGCGAGCAGTACTTC.

A single count supports this clonotype. This chain uses TRBV28 with TRBJ2-7; 10 bases agree with TRBD1. Germline V gene data show CDR1 as MDHEN and CDR2 as SYDVKM. This CDR3 is built from 16 residues. The V segment lost 3 bases and the J segment 0 bases; nucleotides outside the gene matches: 5. The CDR3 coding sequence is TGTGCCAGCAGTTTGGGCGACAGGGGGCCCTCCTACGAGCAGTACTTC. Its translation is CASSLGDRGPSYEQYF.

This clonotype was counted at least ten times. The chain has TRBV7-2 and TRBJ1-6, with D perhaps TRBD1 (5 bases). The CDR3 length is 17 residues. Germline CDR1 and CDR2: SGHTA and FQGNSA. V lost 0 bases and J 4 bases, leaving 13 bases between the germline ends. CDR3 coding DNA: TGTGCCAGCAGCTTAGCCTTTGGGGCCGGGTATAATTCACCCCTCCACTTT. This codes for CASSLAFGAGYNSPLHF.

This clonotype showed up many times. CDR3 coding DNA: TGTGCCACCAGCAGTCACCGGGACACCAGCTACGAGCAGTACTTC. Translation: CATSSHRDTSYEQYF. The chain employs TRBV15 and TRBJ2-7; the D gene is possibly TRBD1 (6 bases). This CDR3 comprises 15 residues. V was clipped by 3 bases and J by 3 bases, with 15 bases between them. Looked up from germline, CDR1 is LNHNV and CDR2 is YYDKDF (reference sequence).

The V and J genes are TRBV4-1 and TRBJ2-7; 8 nucleotides align to TRBD1. The CDR3 has 15 amino acids. V shed 0 bases, J shed 5 bases, and the junction held 6 bases outside the gene matches. From germline, CDR1 is MGHRA and CDR2 YSYEKL. This CDR3 is CASSQDGTGNHEQYF. CDR3 nucleotide sequence: TGCGCCAGCAGCCAAGATGGGACAGGAAACCACGAGCAGTACTTC.

The chain carries TRBV5-1 and TRBJ1-1; 7 bases align to TRBD1. There are 17 residues in the CDR3. V lost 0 bases, J lost 4 bases, and 12 bases stayed unmatched. Per the germline V gene, CDR1 is SGHRS and CDR2 is YFSETQ. The CDR3 region is CASSLVGGSGVGTEAFF. Here the CDR3 DNA reads TGCGCCAGCAGCTTGGTAGGGGGCTCTGGTGTGGGCACTGAAGCTTTCTTT.